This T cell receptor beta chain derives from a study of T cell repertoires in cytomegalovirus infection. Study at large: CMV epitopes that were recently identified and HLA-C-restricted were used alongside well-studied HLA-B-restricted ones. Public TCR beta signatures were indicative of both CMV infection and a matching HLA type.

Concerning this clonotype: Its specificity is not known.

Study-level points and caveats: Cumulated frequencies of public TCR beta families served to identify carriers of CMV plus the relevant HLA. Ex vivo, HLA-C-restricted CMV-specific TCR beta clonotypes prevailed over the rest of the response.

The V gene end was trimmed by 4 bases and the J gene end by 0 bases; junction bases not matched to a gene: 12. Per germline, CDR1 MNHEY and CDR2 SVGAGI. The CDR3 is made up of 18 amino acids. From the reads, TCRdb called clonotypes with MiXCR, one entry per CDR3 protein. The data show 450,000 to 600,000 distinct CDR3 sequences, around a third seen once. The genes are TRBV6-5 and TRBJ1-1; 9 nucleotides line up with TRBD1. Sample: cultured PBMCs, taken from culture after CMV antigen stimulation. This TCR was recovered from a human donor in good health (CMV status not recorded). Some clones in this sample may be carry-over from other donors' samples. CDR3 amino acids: CASSCNRGRLCLNTEAFF. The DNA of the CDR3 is TGTGCCAGCAGTTGTAACAGGGGGCGGCTGTGTTTGAACACTGAAGCTTTCTTT.